This TCR beta chain was documented in a study of liver allograft versus peripheral blood T cells. Overall study: Repertoires from peripheral blood of liver transplant recipients were compared with those inside their transplanted livers.

Study outcomes and limitations: Liver allograft T cell receptor repertoires were reported to differ from peripheral blood repertoires.

Within the sample, this clonotype is medium-sized (0.01 to 0.1%). The target antigen is unknown. CDR1 and CDR2 from the germline V gene are SQVTM and ANQGSEA. CDR3 length: 14 amino acids. Trimming took 4 bases from V and 3 from J; bases not matched to a gene: 8. TCRdb recomputed calls from the reads with MiXCR, one row per CDR3 protein. This table holds approximately 10,000 distinct CDR3 sequences, 15% to 20% found once. This sequence was found in a human patient who had a liver transplant. The T cells may partly be graft donor cells. The chain recombines TRBV29-1 with TRBJ1-2; 7 bases align to TRBD1. The CDR3 is CSVGAGGFDYGYTF. CDR3 DNA sequence: TGCAGCGTTGGAGCAGGGGGTTTTGACTATGGCTACACCTTC.